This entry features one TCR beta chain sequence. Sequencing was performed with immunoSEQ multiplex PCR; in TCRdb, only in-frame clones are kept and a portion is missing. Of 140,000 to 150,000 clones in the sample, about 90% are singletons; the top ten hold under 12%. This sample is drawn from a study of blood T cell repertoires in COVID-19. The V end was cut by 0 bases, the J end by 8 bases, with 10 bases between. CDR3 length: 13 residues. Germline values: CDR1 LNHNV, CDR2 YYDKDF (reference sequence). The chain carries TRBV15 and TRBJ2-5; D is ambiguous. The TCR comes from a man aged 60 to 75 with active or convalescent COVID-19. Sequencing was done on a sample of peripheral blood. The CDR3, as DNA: TGTGCCACCAGCAGAGATCTGGAGAGAACCCAGTACTTC. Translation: CATSRDLERTQYF.